One T cell receptor (beta chain) is described in this entry. As yet, its antigen is unknown. The CDR3 runs 14 residues. In germline, CDR1 is ENHRY, CDR2 SYGVKD. J was trimmed by 5 bases and V by 6 bases; bases with no gene match: 8. Primers for the PCR totalled 60 Vbeta and 13 Jbeta. Sequencing used immunoSEQ multiplex PCR; TCRdb keeps in-frame clones, though not all of them. This table holds 150,000 to 200,000 clones, about four fifths found once. The data originate from a study of cytomegalovirus exposure and HLA in healthy donors. Study results and limitations: Overall, under 200 TCR beta chains were annotated as cytomegalovirus-associated. One later analysis reportedly identified an Asian-associated ancestry cluster that showed fewer N-insertions than the roughly 600-donor mean. Some V segments, TRBV6-2 and TRBV6-3 among them, were indistinguishable and were therefore excluded.

Sampled while nominally healthy, donors likely had unrecorded immune exposures. This chain uses TRBV10-3 with TRBJ2-7; 9 bases align to TRBD1. The specimen sequenced was PBMCs. This TCR came from a young woman in good health and CMV-seronegative. The CDR3 loop reads CAISGTGSFDEQYV. CDR3 sequence (DNA): TGTGCCATCAGCGGGACAGGGAGTTTCGACGAGCAGTACGTC.